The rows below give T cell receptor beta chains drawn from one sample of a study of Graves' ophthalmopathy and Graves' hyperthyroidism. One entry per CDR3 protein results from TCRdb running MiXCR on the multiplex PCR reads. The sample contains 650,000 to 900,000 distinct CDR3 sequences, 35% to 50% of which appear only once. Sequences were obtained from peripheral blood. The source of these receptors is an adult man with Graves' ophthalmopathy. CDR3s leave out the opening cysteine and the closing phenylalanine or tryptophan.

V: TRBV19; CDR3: ASRTGDSPLH
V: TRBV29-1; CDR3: SAIGRYSYEQY
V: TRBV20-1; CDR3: SARTGRSYEQY
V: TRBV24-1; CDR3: ASSLAREGYSNQPQH
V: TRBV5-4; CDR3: ASSSWDSTEAF
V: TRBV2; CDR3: ASRSDRGPGGYT
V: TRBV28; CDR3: ASSFPNDRLYYSNQPQH
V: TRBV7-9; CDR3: ASSLARASGQETQY
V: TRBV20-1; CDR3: SATSAETQY
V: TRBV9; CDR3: ASSADGHSYEQY
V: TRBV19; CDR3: ASSIWGGNNQPQH
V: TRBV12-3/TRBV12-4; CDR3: ASSDRDSGNTIY
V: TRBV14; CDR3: ASSVRASNTEAF
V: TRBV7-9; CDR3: ASSLARLAGGMPDTQY
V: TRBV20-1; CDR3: TGSGTVSYEQY
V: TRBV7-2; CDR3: ASSSDRALGEQY
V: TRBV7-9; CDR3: ASSLGSARYSNQPQH
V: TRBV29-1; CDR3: SLGVAGDEQY
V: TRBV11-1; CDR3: ASSPAGGGGYGYT
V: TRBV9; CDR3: ASSVGRQGYEQY
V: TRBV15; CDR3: AASSERRDYGYT
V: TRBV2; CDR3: ASSARNGQGNYGYT
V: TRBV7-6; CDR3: ASSLVQGQGNYGYT
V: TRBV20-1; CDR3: SAPWGVSANVLT
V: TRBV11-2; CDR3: ASRTLGGPSPLH
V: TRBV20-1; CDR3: SARGQGAGGNQPQY
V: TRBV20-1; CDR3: SARATSGSYEQY
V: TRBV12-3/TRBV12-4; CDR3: ASSFVGATEAF
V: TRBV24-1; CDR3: ASSVAPGQGIWPQH
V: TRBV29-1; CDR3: SAITGGTNQPQH
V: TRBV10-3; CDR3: ASKMVLAGDTETQY
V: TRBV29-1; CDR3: SVEVLNTGELF
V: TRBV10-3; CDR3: AINPGGDRASYEQY
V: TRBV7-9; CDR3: ASSLRTGAITGELF
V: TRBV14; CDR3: ASSQVRTGTQY
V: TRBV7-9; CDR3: ASSTRQGQNTEAF
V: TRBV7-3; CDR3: ASSEHLAGGVETQY
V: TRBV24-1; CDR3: ATSDPGTGGRSNQPQH
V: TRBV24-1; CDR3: ASSSRDRSNQPQH